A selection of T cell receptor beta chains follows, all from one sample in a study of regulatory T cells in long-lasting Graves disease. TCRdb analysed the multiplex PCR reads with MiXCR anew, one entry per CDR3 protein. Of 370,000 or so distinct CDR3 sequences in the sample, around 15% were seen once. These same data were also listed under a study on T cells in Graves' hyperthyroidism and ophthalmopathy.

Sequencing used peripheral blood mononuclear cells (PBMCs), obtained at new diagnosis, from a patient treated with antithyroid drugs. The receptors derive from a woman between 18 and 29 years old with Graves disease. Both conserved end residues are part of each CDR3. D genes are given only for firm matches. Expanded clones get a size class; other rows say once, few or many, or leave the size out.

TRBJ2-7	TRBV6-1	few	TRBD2	TGTGCCAGCAGTCCCGGGACTAGCGGGGAATTCTCCTACGAGCAGTACTTC	CASSPGTSGEFSYEQYF
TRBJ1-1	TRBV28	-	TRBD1	TGTGCCAGCAGTTTATTGCGGGGACAGGGCGCGACTGAAGCTTTCTTT	CASSLLRGQGATEAFF
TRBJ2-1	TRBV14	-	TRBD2	TGTGCCAGCAGCTCCTGGACTAGCGGGGGTTGGGTCTTC	CASSSWTSGGWVF
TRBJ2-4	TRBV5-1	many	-	TGCGCCAGCAGCTTTGGCGCGGACTTAGCCAAAAACATTCAGTACTTC	CASSFGADLAKNIQYF
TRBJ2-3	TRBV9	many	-	TGTGCCAGCAGCGCCGGGACGGTTGAGGCAGATACGCAGTATTTT	CASSAGTVEADTQYF
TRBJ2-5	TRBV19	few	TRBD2	TGTGCCAGTACGCGTCTAGCGGGAGGAGAGACCCAGTACTTC	CASTRLAGGETQYF
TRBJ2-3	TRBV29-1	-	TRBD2	TGCAGCGGAGGGGTTAGCGGGGGGTTCACAGATACGCAGTATTTT	CSGGVSGGFTDTQYF
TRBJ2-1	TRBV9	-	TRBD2	TGTGCCAGCAGCGCCAGGGGCGGGGGGGCCGTAGCCTACAATGAGCAGTTCTTC	CASSARGGGAVAYNEQFF
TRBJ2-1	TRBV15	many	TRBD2	TGTGCCACCAGCAGAGAAGCGACTAGCGGGAGGACTAATTACAATGAGCAGTTCTTC	CATSREATSGRTNYNEQFF
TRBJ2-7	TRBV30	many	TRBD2	TGTGCCTGGAGTGTGAGCTATCGGGGGAGGGCCTACGAGCAGTACTTC	CAWSVSYRGRAYEQYF
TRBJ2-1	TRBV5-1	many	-	TGTGCCAGCAGTTCCCTATGGACCTACAATGAGCAGTTCTTC	CASSSLWTYNEQFF
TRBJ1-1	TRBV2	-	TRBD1	TGTGCCAGCAGTTTGTCCGGGACAGGGGGAATTGCGAACACTGAAGCTCTCTTT	CASSLSGTGGIANTEALF